Below, one TCR beta chain is given with its context. The same CDR3 arises from other DNA sequences in this sample as well. The data stem from a study of blood T cell repertoires in COVID-19. Background on the study: Whether acute or convalescent, the COVID-19 samples came from the United States, Italy and Spain. T cells, B-cell-depleted T cells, or PBMCs provided the cDNA or gDNA that served as material.

Per the original methods: Reference gene primers were amplified, and this amplification served to estimate nucleated cell counts. TCRdb's table, derived via immunoSEQ multiplex PCR, lists solely in-frame clones and lacks some. That table furnishes V, J and clone size, whereas the DNA furnished D and trimming. This table holds approximately 210,000 clones, roughly four fifths found once. Germline V CDR1 and CDR2: SGHRS, YFSETQ. V dropped 4 bases and J dropped 3; count of bases not matched to a gene: 1. This CDR3 is built from 14 residues. Material for sequencing was peripheral blood. This rearrangement joins TRBV5-1 to TRBJ2-1; 10 bases are a match to TRBD2. The sequence was collected from a woman aged 40 to 50 with acute or convalescent COVID-19. This CDR3 reads CASSASGGYNEQFF. The DNA of the CDR3 is TGCGCCAGCAGCGCTAGCGGGGGCTACAATGAGCAGTTCTTC.